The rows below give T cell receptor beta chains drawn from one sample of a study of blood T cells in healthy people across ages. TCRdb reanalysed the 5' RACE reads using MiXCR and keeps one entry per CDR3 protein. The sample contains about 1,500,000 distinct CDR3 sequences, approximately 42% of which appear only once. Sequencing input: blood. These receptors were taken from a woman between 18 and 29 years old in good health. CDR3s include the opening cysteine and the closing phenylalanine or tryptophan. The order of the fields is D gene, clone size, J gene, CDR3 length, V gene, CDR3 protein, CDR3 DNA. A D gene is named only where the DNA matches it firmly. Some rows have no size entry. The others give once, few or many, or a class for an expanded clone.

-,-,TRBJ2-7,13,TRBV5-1,CASSRGDDYEQYF,TGCGCCAGCAGCCGAGGGGACGACTACGAGCAGTACTTC
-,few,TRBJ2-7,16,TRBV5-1,CASSSPPGLTPYEQYF,TGCGCCAGCAGCTCTCCACCCGGACTTACCCCCTACGAGCAGTACTTC
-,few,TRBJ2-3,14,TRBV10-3,CAISESPPADTQYF,TGTGCCATCAGTGAATCCCCGCCGGCGGATACGCAGTATTTT
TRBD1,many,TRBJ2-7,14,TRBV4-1,CASSQDRGAYEQYF,TGCGCCAGCAGCCAGGACAGGGGCGCCTACGAGCAGTACTTC
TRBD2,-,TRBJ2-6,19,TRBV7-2,CASSLDWTSGSSGANVLTF,TGTGCCAGCAGCTTAGATTGGACTAGCGGATCCTCTGGGGCCAACGTCCTGACTTTC
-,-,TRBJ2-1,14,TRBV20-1,CSARDASATPRQFF,TGCAGTGCTAGAGATGCGTCGGCGACCCCAAGGCAGTTCTTC
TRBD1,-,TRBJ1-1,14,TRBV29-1,CSVENRGRDTEAFF,TGCAGCGTTGAGAACAGGGGGCGCGACACTGAAGCTTTCTTT
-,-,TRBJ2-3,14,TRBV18,CASSPPVRTDTQYF,TGTGCCAGCTCACCACCTGTCCGTACGGATACGCAGTATTTT
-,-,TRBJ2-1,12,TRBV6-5,CASTTQYNEQFF,TGTGCCAGCACTACCCAGTACAATGAGCAGTTCTTC
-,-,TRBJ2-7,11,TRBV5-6,CASQRYNEQYF,TGTGCCTCCCAGCGCTACAATGAGCAGTACTTC
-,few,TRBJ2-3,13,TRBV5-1,CASSWGLADTQYF,TGCGCCAGCAGCTGGGGACTGGCAGATACGCAGTATTTT
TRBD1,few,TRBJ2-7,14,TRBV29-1,CSVRPRDRGLIQYF,TGCAGCGTGCGACCCCGGGACAGGGGCCTAATTCAGTACTTC
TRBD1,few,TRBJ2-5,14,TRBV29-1,CSLKLGTGTETQYF,TGCAGCCTAAAGCTCGGGACAGGAACGGAGACCCAGTACTTC
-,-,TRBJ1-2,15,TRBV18,CASSPTADVSYGYTF,TGTGCCAGCTCACCAACGGCAGATGTGAGCTATGGCTACACCTTC
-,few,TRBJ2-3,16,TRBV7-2,CASSALRDFFTDTQYF,TGTGCCAGCAGCGCCCTACGGGACTTTTTCACAGATACGCAGTATTTT
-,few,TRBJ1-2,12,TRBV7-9,CASSHRDYGYTF,TGTGCCAGCAGCCACAGGGATTATGGCTACACCTTC
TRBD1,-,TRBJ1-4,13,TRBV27,CASGQGWGEKLFF,TGTGCCAGCGGACAGGGTTGGGGTGAAAAACTGTTTTTT
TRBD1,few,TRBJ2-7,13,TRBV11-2,CASSQTGYNEQYF,TGTGCCAGCAGCCAGACAGGGTACAACGAGCAGTACTTC
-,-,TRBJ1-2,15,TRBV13,CASSLGTAGDYGYTF,TGTGCCAGCAGCTTAGGTACAGCGGGAGACTATGGCTACACCTTC
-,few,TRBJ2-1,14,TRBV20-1,CSASPGSTYNEQFF,TGCAGTGCTAGTCCCGGGAGTACCTACAATGAGCAGTTCTTC
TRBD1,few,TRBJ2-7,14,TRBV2,CATQQGASSYEQYF,TGTGCCACTCAACAGGGGGCGAGCTCCTACGAGCAGTACTTC
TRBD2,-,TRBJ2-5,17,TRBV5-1,CASATGYGSQREETQYF,TGCGCCAGCGCAACCGGATACGGCAGTCAGCGGGAGGAGACCCAGTACTTC
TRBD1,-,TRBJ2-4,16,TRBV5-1,CASSSIYRDRGGEQYF,TGCGCCAGCAGTTCGATCTACCGGGACAGGGGTGGGGAGCAGTACTTC
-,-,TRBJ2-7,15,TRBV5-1,CASCPARGSSYEQYF,TGCGCCAGCTGCCCCGCGCGGGGAAGCTCCTACGAGCAGTACTTC
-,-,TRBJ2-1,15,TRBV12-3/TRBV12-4,CASTLRTETFNEQFF,TGTGCCAGCACCCTGAGGACAGAGACATTCAATGAGCAGTTCTTC
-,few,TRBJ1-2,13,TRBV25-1,CASSTGAQGGYTF,TGTGCCAGCAGTACGGGCGCCCAGGGAGGCTACACCTTC
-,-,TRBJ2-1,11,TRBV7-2,CAGSLAFEQFF,TGTGCCGGCAGCCTTGCCTTTGAGCAGTTCTTC
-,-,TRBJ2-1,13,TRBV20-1,CSARVPGGNEQFF,TGCAGTGCTAGAGTACCAGGGGGGAATGAGCAGTTCTTC
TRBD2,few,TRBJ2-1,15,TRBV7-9,CASSTGLAGVNEQFF,TGTGCCAGCAGCACGGGACTAGCGGGAGTCAATGAGCAGTTCTTC
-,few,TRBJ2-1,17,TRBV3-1,CASSHFGGSVLLVEQFF,TGTGCCAGCAGCCATTTTGGCGGGTCCGTCCTGCTGGTTGAGCAGTTCTTC
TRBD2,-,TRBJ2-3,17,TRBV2,CASSETSGGASTDTQYF,TGTGCCAGCAGTGAAACTAGCGGGGGGGCCAGCACAGATACGCAGTATTTT
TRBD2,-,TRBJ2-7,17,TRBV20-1,CSASDPGLESNYNEQYF,TGCAGTGCTAGTGACCCCGGACTAGAATCTAACTACAATGAGCAGTACTTC
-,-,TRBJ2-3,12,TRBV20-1,CSASVGTDTQYF,TGCAGTGCCTCGGTCGGCACAGATACGCAGTATTTT
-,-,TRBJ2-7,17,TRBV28,CASRPTGLARSSYEQYF,TGTGCCAGCAGGCCGACAGGGCTAGCGCGGAGCTCCTACGAGCAGTACTTC
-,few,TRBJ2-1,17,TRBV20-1,CSAGILWRSAGHGEQFF,TGCAGTGCTGGGATCCTGTGGAGGTCCGCGGGACACGGTGAGCAGTTCTTC
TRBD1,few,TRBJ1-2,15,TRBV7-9,CASPGGPTGNYGYTF,TGTGCCAGCCCAGGAGGACCGACAGGGAACTATGGCTACACCTTC
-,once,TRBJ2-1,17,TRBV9,CASSVGRQAASYNEQFF,TGTGCCAGCAGCGTAGGTCGGCAGGCAGCCTCCTACAATGAGCAGTTCTTC
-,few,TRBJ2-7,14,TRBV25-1,CASSETGDLYEQYF,TGTGCCAGCAGTGAAACTGGGGACCTCTACGAGCAGTACTTC
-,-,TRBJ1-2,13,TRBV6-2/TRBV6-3,CASSATGVDGYTF,TGTGCCAGCAGCGCAACAGGAGTTGACGGCTACACCTTC
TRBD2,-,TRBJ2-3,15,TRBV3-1,CASSPHREGPDTQYF,TGTGCCAGCAGCCCCCACCGGGAGGGGCCAGATACGCAGTATTTT
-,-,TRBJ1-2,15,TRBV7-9,CASSLGAGLNYGYTF,TGTGCCAGCAGCTTAGGGGCAGGACTTAACTATGGCTACACCTTC
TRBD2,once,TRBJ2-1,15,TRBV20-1,CGARDRLAGINEQFF,TGCGGTGCTAGAGATCGTTTAGCGGGGATCAATGAGCAGTTCTTC
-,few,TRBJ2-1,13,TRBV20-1,CSANGGPYNEQFF,TGCAGTGCCAATGGAGGGCCTTACAATGAGCAGTTCTTC
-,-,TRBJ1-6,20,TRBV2,CASSDRGNTSQSSYNSPLHF,TGTGCCAGCAGTGATCGGGGAAATACATCCCAGAGCTCCTATAATTCACCCCTCCACTTT
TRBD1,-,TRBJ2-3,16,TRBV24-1,CATSDPQGVWSDTQYF,TGTGCCACCAGTGATCCTCAGGGGGTGTGGTCCGATACGCAGTATTTT